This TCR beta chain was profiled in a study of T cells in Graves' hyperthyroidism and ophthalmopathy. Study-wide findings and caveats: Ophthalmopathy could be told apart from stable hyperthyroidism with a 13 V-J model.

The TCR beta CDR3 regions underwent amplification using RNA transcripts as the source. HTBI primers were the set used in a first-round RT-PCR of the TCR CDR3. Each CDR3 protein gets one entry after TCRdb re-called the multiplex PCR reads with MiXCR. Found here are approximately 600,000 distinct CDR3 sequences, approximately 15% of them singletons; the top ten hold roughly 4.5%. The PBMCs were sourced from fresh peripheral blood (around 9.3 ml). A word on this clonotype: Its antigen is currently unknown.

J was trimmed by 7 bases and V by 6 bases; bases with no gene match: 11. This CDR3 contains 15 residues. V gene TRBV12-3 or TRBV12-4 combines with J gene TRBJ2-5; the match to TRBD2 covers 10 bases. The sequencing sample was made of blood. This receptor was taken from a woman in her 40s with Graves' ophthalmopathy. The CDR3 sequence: CASSLLAGSMGTQYF. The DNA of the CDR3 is TGTGCCAGCAGCCTACTAGCGGGAAGTATGGGGACCCAGTACTTC.